This TCR beta chain came from a study of T cells after yellow fever vaccination. Study-wide results and limits: Among all clonotypes, a small share was observed in both CD4 and CD8 compartments. Subsequent booster samples again held most clones from primary vaccination (96% CD4, 88% CD8). FACS-sorted repertoires might harbor abundant contaminating clonotypes from the bulk population.

This clonotype has only a few counts. The antigen remains unidentified. Each CDR3 protein gets one entry after TCRdb re-called the 5' RACE reads with MiXCR. The table has roughly 300,000 distinct CDR3 sequences, 6.5% to 8.5% seen once. The CDR3 consists of 15 residues. Germline values: CDR1 MNHEY, CDR2 SVGEGT. The V and J ends lost 0 bases and 6 bases, in that order; junction bases with no gene match: 5. V usage is TRBV6-2 or TRBV6-3 and J usage is TRBJ1-1, with TRBD1 matching 9 bases. This sample comprised PBMCs, obtained roughly 47 days after the first yellow fever vaccination. This clonotype originated in a man aged 18-30 years who received the YFV17D yellow fever vaccine. As DNA, the CDR3 is TGTGCCAGCAGTTACTCCGGGACAGGGTCGGCTGAAGCTTTCTTT. Its translation: CASSYSGTGSAEAFF.